This T cell receptor (beta chain) is from a study of T-cell reconstitution after alpha-beta-depleted transplantation in children. General study points: One year post-transplant, T-cell counts and diversity were largely derived from T cells produced anew. It was surviving recipient T cells and thymic progenitors that gave some patients high TCRbeta diversity at day 60. Several hundred expanded graft clones reportedly supplied alpha-beta T cells about two months after transplant.

Germline loops: CDR1 SGHVS, CDR2 FNYEAQ. The length of the CDR3 is 16 residues. Trimming shortened V by 0 bases and J by 1 base, and 9 bases separated the two germline ends. As for this clonotype: Its antigen is not known.

Preparing the TCRbeta library involved the use of unique molecular identifiers. TCRdb redid the calling of the PCR reads with MiXCR, one entry per CDR3 protein. This table has over 45,000 distinct CDR3 sequences, less than 55% appearing once. The TCR comes from a male patient under 18 who had a stem cell transplant for acute lymphoblastic leukemia, so the T cells may come from the graft donor. V is TRBV7-6 and J is TRBJ2-2; D is ambiguous. The sequencing used PBMCs, mostly from graft donor cells, collected 360 days after TCRalphabeta/CD19-depleted stem cell transplant. As DNA, the CDR3 is TGTGCCAGCAGCTTAGCGCCAGGTGTGAACACCGGGGAGCTGTTTTTT. Amino acid sequence: CASSLAPGVNTGELFF.